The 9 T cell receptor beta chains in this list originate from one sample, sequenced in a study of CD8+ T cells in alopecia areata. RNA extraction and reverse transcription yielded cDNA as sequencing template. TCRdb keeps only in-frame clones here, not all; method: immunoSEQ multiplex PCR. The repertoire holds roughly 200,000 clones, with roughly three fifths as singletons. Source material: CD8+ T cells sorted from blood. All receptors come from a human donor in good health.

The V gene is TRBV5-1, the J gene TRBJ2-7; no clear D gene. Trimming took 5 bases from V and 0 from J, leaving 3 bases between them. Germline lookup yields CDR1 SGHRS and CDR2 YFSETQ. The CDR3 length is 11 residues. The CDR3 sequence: CASRSSYEQYF. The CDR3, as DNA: TGCGCCAGCAGAAGCTCCTACGAGCAGTACTTC.

The chain's CDR3 is CASSTPGQRRNNYGYTF. CDR3 nucleotides: TGTGCCAGTAGTACCCCGGGACAGCGACGTAATAACTATGGCTACACCTTC. This chain uses TRBV19 with TRBJ1-2; TRBD1 matches 7 bases. J was trimmed by 1 base and V by 4 bases; bases with no gene match: 12. In germline, CDR1 is LNHDA, CDR2 SQIVND (reference sequence). This CDR3 spans 17 amino acids.

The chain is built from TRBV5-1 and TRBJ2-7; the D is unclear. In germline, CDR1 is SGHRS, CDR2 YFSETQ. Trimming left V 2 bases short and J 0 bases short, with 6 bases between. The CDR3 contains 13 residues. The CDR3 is CASSFEVSYEQYF. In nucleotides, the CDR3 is TGCGCCAGCAGCTTTGAAGTCTCCTACGAGCAGTACTTC.

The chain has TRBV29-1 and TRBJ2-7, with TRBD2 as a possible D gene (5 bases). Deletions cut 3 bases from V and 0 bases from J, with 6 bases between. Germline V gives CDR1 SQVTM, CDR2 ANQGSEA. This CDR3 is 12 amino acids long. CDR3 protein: CSVEGASYEQYF. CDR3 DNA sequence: TGCAGCGTTGAGGGAGCCTCCTACGAGCAGTACTTC.

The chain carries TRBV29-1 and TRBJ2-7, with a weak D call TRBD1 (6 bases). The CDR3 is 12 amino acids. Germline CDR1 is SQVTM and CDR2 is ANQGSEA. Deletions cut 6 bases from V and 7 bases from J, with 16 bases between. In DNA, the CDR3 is TGCAGCGTGACAGGTTATGAGGGGGAGCAGTACTTC. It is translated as CSVTGYEGEQYF.

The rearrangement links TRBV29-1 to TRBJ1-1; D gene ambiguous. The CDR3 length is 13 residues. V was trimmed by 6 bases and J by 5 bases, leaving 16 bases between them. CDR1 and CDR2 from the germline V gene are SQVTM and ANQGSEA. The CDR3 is CSVASGQTTEAFF. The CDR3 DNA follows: TGCAGCGTCGCAAGCGGTCAGACGACTGAAGCTTTCTTT.

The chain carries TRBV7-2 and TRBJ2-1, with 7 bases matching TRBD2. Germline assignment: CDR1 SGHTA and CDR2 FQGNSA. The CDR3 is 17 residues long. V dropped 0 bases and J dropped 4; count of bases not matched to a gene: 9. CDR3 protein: CASSLALGLAAYNEQFF. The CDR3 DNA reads TGTGCCAGCAGCTTAGCCTTAGGTCTAGCGGCTTACAATGAGCAGTTCTTC.

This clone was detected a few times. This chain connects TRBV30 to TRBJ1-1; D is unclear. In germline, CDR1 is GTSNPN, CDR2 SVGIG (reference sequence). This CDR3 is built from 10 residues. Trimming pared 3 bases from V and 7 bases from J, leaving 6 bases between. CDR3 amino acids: CAWSGLEAFF. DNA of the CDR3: TGTGCCTGGAGCGGCCTTGAAGCTTTCTTT.

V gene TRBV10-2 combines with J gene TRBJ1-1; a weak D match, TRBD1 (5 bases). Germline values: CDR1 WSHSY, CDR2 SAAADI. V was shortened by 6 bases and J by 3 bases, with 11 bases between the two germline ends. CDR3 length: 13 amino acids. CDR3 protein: CASRTGGDTEAFF. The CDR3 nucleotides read TGCGCCAGCAGAACCGGGGGGGACACTGAAGCTTTCTTT.